Sequencing of this T cell receptor (beta chain) was carried out in a study of blood T cell repertoires in COVID-19. Study context: PBMCs, B-cell-depleted T cells, or T cells were the source of the cDNA or gDNA that made up the material.

Original processing methods: Reference gene primer amplification yielded estimated nucleated cell counts. Data came from immunoSEQ multiplex PCR; TCRdb stores just in-frame clones and leaves some out. V, J and clone size reflect that table, while D and trimming were determined from the DNA. The sample lists 150,000 to 200,000 clones, around 86% occurring once. Germline-derived CDR1 and CDR2 are SGHVS and FQNEAQ. The CDR3 spans 13 residues. V lost 9 bases to trimming and J lost 5 bases; unmatched junction nucleotides: 6. Sequenced input: peripheral blood. The genes are TRBV7-8 and TRBJ1-1; TRBD1 matches 10 bases. This receptor was taken from a man in his late teens or twenties with acute or convalescent COVID-19. CDR3 coding DNA: TGTGCCAGTAGCGGGACAGGGGAAACTGAAGCTTTCTTT. It specifies CASSGTGETEAFF.